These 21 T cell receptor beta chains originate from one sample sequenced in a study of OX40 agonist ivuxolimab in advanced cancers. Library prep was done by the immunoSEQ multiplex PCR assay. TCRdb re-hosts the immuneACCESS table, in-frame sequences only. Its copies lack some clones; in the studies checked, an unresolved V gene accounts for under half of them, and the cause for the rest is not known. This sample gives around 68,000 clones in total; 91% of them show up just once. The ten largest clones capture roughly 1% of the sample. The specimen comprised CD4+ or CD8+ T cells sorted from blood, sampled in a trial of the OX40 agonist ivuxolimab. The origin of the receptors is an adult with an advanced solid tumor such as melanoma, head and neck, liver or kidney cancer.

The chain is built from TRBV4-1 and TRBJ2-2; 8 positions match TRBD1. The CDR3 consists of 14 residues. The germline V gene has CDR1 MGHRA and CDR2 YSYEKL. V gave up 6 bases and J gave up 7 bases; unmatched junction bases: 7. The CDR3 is CASRFQGAVGELFF. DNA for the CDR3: TGCGCCAGCAGATTCCAGGGGGCCGTCGGGGAGCTGTTTTTT.

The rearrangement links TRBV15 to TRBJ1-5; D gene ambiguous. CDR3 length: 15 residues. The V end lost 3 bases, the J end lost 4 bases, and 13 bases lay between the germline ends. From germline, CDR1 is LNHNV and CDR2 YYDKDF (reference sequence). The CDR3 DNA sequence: TGTGCCACCAGCAGGGAGGGCCGAAGGAATCAGCCCCAGCATTTT. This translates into CATSREGRRNQPQHF.

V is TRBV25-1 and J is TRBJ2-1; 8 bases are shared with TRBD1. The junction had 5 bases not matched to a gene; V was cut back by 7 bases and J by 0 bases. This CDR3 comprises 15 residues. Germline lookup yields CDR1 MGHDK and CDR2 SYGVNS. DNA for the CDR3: TGTGCCAGCATTACTACAGGGGGCTCCTACAATGAGCAGTTCTTC. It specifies CASITTGGSYNEQFF.

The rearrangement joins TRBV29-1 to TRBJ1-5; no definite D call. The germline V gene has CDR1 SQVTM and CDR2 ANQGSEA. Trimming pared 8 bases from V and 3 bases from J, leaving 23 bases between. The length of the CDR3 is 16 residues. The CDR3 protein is CSHRGGRQTTNQPQHF. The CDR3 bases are TGCAGCCACCGCGGTGGCAGGCAAACAACCAATCAGCCCCAGCATTTT. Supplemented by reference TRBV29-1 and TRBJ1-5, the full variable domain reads SAVISQKPSRDICQRGTSLTIQCQVDSQVTMMFWYRQQPGQSLTLIATANQGSEATYESGFVIDKFPISRPNLTFSTLTVSNMSPEDSSIYLCSHRGGRQTTNQPQHFGDGTRLSIL.

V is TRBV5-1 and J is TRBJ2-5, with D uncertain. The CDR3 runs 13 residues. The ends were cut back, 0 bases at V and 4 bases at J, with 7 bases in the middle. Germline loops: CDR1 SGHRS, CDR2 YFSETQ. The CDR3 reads CASSLAGRETQYF. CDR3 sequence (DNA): TGCGCCAGCAGCTTGGCCGGCAGAGAGACCCAGTACTTC.

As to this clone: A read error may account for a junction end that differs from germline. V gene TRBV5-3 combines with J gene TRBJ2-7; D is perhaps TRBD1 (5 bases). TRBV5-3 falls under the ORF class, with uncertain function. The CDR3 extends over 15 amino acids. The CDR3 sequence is CASSLLDTLEYEQYF. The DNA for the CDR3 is TGTGCCAGCAGCTTGCTGGACACCCTCGAATACGAGCAGTACTTC.

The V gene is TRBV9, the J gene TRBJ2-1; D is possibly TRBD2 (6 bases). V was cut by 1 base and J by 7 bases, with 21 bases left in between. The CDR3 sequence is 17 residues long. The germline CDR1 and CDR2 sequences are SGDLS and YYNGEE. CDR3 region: CASSVSPMSPGVNEQFF. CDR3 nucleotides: TGTGCCAGCAGCGTAAGCCCCATGAGTCCGGGAGTTAATGAGCAGTTCTTC.

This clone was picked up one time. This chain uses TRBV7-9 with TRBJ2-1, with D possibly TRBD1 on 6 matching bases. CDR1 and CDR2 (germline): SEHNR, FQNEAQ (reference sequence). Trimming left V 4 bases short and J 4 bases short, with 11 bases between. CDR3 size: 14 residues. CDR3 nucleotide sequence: TGTGCCAGCAGCTCCGGGACACTTTACAATGAGCAGTTCTTC. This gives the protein CASSSGTLYNEQFF.

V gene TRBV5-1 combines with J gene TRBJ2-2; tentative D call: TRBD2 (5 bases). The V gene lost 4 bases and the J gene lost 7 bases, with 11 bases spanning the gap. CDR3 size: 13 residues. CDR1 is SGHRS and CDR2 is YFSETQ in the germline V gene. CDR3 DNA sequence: TGCGCCAGCAGCCTGGCTGCGGGCGGGGAGCTGTTTTTT. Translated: CASSLAAGGELFF. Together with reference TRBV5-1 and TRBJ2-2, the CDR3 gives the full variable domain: KAGVTQTPRYLIKTRGQQVTLSCSPISGHRSVSWYQQTPGQGLQFLFEYFSETQRNKGNFPGRFSGRQFSNSRSEMNVSTLELGDSALYLCASSLAAGGELFFGEGSRLTVL.

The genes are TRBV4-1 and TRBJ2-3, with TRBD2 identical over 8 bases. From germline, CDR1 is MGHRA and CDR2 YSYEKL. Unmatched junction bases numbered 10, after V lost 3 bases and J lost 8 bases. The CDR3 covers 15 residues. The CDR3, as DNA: TGCGCCAGCAGCCATCCGGGACTAGAGTCCCGTACGCAGTATTTT. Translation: CASSHPGLESRTQYF.

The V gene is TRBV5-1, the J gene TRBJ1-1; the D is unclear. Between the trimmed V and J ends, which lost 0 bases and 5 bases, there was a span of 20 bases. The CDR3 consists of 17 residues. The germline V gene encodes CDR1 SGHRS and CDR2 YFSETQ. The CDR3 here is CASSLEVRQVLRTEAFF. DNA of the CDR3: TGCGCCAGCAGCTTGGAGGTTCGGCAGGTACTGAGGACTGAAGCTTTCTTT.

The CDR3 loop reads CAWSSPRRAVTTGELFF. DNA for the CDR3: TGTGCCTGGAGTTCCCCCCGCAGGGCGGTTACCACCGGGGAGCTGTTTTTT. The chain carries TRBV30 and TRBJ2-2; perhaps TRBD1 as D (5 bases). Germline V lookup: CDR1 GTSNPN, CDR2 SVGIG (reference sequence). V was shortened by 2 bases and J by 4 bases, with 20 bases between the two germline ends. The CDR3 is 17 amino acids.

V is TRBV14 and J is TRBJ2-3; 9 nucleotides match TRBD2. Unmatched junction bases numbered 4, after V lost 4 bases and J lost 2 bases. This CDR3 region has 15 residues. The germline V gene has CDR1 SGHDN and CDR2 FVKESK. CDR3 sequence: CASSPSGDYTDTQYF. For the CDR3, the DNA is TGTGCCAGCAGCCCTAGCGGGGATTACACAGATACGCAGTATTTT.

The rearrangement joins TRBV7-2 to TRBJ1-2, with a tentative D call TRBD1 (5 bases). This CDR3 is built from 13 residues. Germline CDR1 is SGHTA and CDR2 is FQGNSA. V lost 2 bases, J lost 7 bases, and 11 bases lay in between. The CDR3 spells CASSLLREGGYTF. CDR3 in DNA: TGTGCCAGCAGCTTACTCAGGGAAGGTGGCTACACCTTC.

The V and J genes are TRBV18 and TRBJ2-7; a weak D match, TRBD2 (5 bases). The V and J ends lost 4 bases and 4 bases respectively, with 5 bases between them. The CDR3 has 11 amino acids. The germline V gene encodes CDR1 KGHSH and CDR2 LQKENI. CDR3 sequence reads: CASSRGYEQYF. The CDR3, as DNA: TGTGCCAGCTCACGAGGGTACGAGCAGTACTTC.

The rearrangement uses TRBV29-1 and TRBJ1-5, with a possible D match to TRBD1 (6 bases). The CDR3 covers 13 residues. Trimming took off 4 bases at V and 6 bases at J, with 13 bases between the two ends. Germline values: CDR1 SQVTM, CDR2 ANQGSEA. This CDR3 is CSVGRDKSQPQHF. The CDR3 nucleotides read TGCAGCGTTGGCAGGGACAAGAGTCAGCCCCAGCATTTT.

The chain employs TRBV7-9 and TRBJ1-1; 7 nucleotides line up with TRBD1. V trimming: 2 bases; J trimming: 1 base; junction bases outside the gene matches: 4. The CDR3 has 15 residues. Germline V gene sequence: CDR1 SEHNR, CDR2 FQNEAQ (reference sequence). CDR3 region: CASSLSNRGNTEAFF. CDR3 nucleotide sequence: TGTGCCAGCAGCTTAAGTAACAGGGGGAACACTGAAGCTTTCTTT. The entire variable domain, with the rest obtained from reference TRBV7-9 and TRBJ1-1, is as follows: DTGVSQNPRHKITKRGQNVTFRCDPISEHNRLYWYRQTLGQGPEFLTYFQNEAQLEKSRLLSDRFSAERPKGSFSTLEIQRTEQGDSAMYLCASSLSNRGNTEAFFGQGTRLTVV.

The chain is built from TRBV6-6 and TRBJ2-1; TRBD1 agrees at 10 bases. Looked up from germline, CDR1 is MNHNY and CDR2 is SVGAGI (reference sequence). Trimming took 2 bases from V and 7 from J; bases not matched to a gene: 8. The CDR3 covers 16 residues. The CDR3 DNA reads TGTGCCAGCAGTTACCTGGGACAGGGGATTAGGAATGAGCAGTTCTTC. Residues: CASSYLGQGIRNEQFF.

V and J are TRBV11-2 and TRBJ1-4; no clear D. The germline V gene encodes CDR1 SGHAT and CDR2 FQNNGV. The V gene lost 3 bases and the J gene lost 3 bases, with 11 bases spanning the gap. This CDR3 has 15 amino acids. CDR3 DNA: TGTGCCAGCAGCTTCGGGGTTTTGGCTAATGAAAAACTGTTTTTT. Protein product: CASSFGVLANEKLFF.

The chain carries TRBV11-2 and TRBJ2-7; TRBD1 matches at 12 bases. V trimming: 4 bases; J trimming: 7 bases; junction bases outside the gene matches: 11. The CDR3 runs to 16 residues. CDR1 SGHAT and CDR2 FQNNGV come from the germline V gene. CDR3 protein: CASSSRDRGPSGEQYF. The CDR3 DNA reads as TGTGCCAGCAGCTCCCGGGACAGGGGGCCTTCTGGGGAGCAGTACTTC.

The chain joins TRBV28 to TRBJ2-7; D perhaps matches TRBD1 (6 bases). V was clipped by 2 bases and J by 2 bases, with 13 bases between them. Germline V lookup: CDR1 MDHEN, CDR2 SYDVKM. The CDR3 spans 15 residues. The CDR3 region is CASSLIEGQAYEQYF. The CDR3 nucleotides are TGTGCCAGCAGTTTAATTGAGGGACAAGCCTACGAGCAGTACTTC.